Listed below are T cell receptor beta chains from one sample, sequenced in a study of patients and donors after allogeneic stem cell transplantation. TCRdb re-analysed the RT-PCR reads in MiXCR, keeping a single row per CDR3 protein. The sample lists 410,000 or so distinct CDR3 sequences, under 20% occurring once. The specimen was blood, either unsorted or a sorted T cell fraction (not recorded which). The receptor source for this set is a human donor who was either an allogeneic HSCT recipient or a stem cell or donor lymphocyte infusion donor (not recorded which). It is not recorded whose cells these are; they may come from a transplant donor. The CDR3 runs from the conserved cysteine through the conserved F or W. The order of the fields is clone size, V gene, CDR3 protein. Clone size is given for some rows only: seen once, a few or many times, or a class if the clone is expanded.

>-|TRBV20-1
CSARDTGGGLINEQFF
>many|TRBV7-3
CASSSLGGGTDTQYF
>many|TRBV10-3
CAISEPRLFYYNEQFF
>once|TRBV19
CASAEDLAGGNTDTQYF
>-|TRBV7-9
CASSFGPGQGQYEQYF
>few|TRBV7-2
CASSSGATNNQPQHF
>few|TRBV25-1
CASSESGGAMREQYF
>once|TRBV24-1
CATSDGTYGYTF
>few|TRBV27
CASRGQSIAGTQYF
>many|TRBV5-1
CASSPRTFQSETQYF
>-|TRBV10-3
CAARGTKNTEAFF
>-|TRBV7-9
CASSLVPPGPGTEAFF
>many|TRBV12-3/TRBV12-4
CASSRLAGAVDTQYF
>-|TRBV5-6
CASSLVSGRATDTQYF
>few|TRBV6-5
CASSLSRDRSYEQYF